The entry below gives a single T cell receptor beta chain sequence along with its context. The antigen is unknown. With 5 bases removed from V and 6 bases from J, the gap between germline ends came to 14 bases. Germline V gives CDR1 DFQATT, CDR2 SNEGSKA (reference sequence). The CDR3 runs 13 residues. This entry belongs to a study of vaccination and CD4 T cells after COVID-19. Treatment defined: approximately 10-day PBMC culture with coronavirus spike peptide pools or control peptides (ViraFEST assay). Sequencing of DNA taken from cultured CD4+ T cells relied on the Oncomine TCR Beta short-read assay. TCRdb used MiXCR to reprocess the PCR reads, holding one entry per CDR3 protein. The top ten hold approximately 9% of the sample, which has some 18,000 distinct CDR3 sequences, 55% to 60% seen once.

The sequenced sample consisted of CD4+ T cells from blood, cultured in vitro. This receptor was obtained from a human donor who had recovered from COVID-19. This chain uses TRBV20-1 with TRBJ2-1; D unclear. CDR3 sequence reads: CSAGVALVNEQFF. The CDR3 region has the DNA TGCAGTGCTGGAGTAGCCTTGGTCAATGAGCAGTTCTTC.